This is a list of T cell receptor beta chains from one sample in a study of blood T cell repertoires in COVID-19. Clones were sequenced by immunoSEQ multiplex PCR, and TCRdb holds only the in-frame ones, with some missing. The sample lists just under 350,000 clones, about 89% seen once, with about 6.3% in the top ten. The sequenced sample consisted of peripheral blood. The receptors were sampled from a woman between 50 and 59 years old with COVID-19, enrolled during active disease. Each CDR3 is given with its conserved first and last residue. The order of the fields is D gene, J gene, clone size, V gene, CDR3 protein, CDR3 DNA. D genes are given only for firm matches. Clone size is given for some rows only: seen once, a few or many times, or a class if the clone is expanded.

. TRBJ2-6 once TRBV2 CASRQSGANVLTF TGTGCCAGCCGACAGTCTGGGGCCAACGTCCTGACTTTC
TRBD2 TRBJ2-7 . TRBV5-4 CASRHSGRGLEQYF TGTGCCAGCAGACATAGCGGGAGAGGGCTCGAGCAGTACTTC
TRBD1 TRBJ1-4 once TRBV5-1 CASSFQGAQEEKLFF TGCGCCAGCAGCTTTCAGGGGGCTCAAGAAGAAAAACTGTTTTTT
TRBD1 TRBJ1-1 . TRBV7-9 CASSGRAGGGEAFF TGTGCCAGCAGCGGAAGGGCAGGGGGTGGGGAAGCTTTCTTT
TRBD2 TRBJ2-1 . TRBV10-3 CAIDEAGVGHREQFF TGTGCCATCGACGAGGCGGGAGTCGGTCATCGTGAGCAGTTCTTC
TRBD2 TRBJ2-7 once TRBV6-1 CASSDAGVSRYEQYF TGTGCCAGCAGTGACGCGGGAGTCTCAAGGTACGAGCAGTACTTC
. TRBJ2-5 . TRBV19 CASSIPGSETQYF TGTGCCAGTAGTATTCCCGGGTCCGAGACCCAGTACTTC
. TRBJ2-1 . TRBV29-1 CSVNPAYNEQFF TGCAGCGTTAATCCGGCCTACAATGAGCAGTTCTTC
TRBD2 TRBJ2-7 . TRBV5-1 CASTSLAGGAREQYF TGCGCCAGCACGTCCCTAGCGGGAGGGGCCCGCGAGCAGTACTTC
. TRBJ2-7 . TRBV7-5 CARSQRKEATGYGLYEQYF TGTGCCAGAAGCCAACGGAAAGAGGCGACAGGGTACGGGTTGTACGAGCAGTACTTC
TRBD2 TRBJ2-2 . TRBV5-1 CASSEGLANTGELFF TGCGCCAGCAGCGAAGGACTAGCGAACACCGGGGAGCTGTTTTTT
TRBD1 TRBJ1-6 few TRBV27 CASRTGTYNSPLHF TGTGCCAGCAGGACAGGGACCTATAATTCACCCCTCCACTTT
TRBD1 TRBJ2-5 . TRBV11-1 CASSLRDRGQETQYF TGTGCCAGCAGCTTACGGGACAGGGGGCAAGAGACCCAGTACTTC
. TRBJ1-1 . TRBV12-5 CASVLGANTEAFF TGTGCTAGTGTGCTGGGCGCAAACACTGAAGCTTTCTTT
TRBD1 TRBJ1-2 . TRBV5-5 CASSFGTGVYGYTF TGTGCCAGCAGCTTCGGGACAGGGGTCTATGGCTACACCTTC
. TRBJ1-6 . TRBV4-2 CASSQDLLGQGSGYSPLHF TGTGCCAGCAGCCAAGATCTCCTGGGGCAGGGATCCGGTTATTCACCCCTCCACTTT
. TRBJ2-7 . TRBV28 CASSSPPLSEQYF TGTGCCAGCAGTAGCCCCCCTCTGAGCGAGCAGTACTTC
TRBD2 TRBJ2-2 once TRBV27 CASRGSGSINTGELFF TGTGCCAGCAGGGGTAGCGGGAGTATAAACACCGGGGAGCTGTTTTTT
TRBD2 TRBJ2-1 . TRBV5-6 CASSLREGYNEQFF TGTGCCAGCAGCTTACGGGAGGGCTACAATGAGCAGTTCTTC
TRBD1 TRBJ2-5 . TRBV18 CASSPGTARETQYF TGTGCCAGCTCACCAGGGACAGCGCGCGAGACCCAGTACTTC
TRBD1 TRBJ1-5 . TRBV7-8 CASSRIPDRASNQPQHF TGTGCCAGCAGCCGAATCCCTGACAGGGCCAGCAATCAGCCCCAGCATTTT
TRBD1 TRBJ1-1 . TRBV19 CASRPDRGNTEAFF TGTGCCAGTAGGCCAGACAGGGGGAACACTGAAGCTTTCTTT
TRBD1 TRBJ1-5 . TRBV7-9 CASSEQGAPRPQHF TGTGCCAGCAGTGAACAGGGGGCCCCACGGCCCCAGCATTTT
TRBD1 TRBJ2-7 . TRBV6-2/TRBV6-3 CASSGAGGSYEQYF TGTGCCAGCAGTGGGGCAGGGGGCTCCTACGAGCAGTACTTC
TRBD2 TRBJ2-1 few TRBV4-2 CASSVGLAGDNEQFF TGTGCCAGCAGCGTGGGACTAGCGGGAGACAATGAGCAGTTCTTC
TRBD1 TRBJ1-2 few TRBV6-5 CASRDQGGGYTF TGTGCCAGCAGAGACCAGGGGGGCGGCTACACCTTC